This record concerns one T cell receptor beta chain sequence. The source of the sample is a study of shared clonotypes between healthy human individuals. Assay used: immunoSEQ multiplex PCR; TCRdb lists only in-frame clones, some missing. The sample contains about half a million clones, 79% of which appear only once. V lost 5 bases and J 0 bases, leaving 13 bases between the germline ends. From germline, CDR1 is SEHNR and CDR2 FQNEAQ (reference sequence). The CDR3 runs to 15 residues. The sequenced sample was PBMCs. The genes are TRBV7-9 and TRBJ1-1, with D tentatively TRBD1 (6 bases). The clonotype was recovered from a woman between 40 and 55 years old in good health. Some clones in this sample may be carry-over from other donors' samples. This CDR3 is CASSESQGLNTEAFF. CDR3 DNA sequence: TGTGCCAGCAGCGAATCGCAGGGGTTGAACACTGAAGCTTTCTTT. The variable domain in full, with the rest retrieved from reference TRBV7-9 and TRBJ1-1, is DTGVSQNPRHKITKRGQNVTFRCDPISEHNRLYWYRQTLGQGPEFLTYFQNEAQLEKSRLLSDRFSAERPKGSFSTLEIQRTEQGDSAMYLCASSESQGLNTEAFFGQGTRLTVV.